This T cell receptor (beta chain) was identified in a study of T cells in Graves' hyperthyroidism and ophthalmopathy. Points from the study as a whole: Most clonotypes that expanded in the thyroid above 0.001 also showed up in blood.

Notes on this clonotype: Its specificity is unknown.

Together with thyroid ultrasound, orbital computed tomography, serum thyroxine and TRAb, clinical symptoms were used for diagnoses. Amplification of TCR beta CDR3 regions used RNA as the template. In the first-round RT-PCR of the TCR CDR3, the HTBI primer set was used. In TCRdb, the multiplex PCR reads were re-called with MiXCR into one record per CDR3 protein. The table records about 400,000 distinct CDR3 sequences, about 15% of them present only once. The sequence came from a woman between 25 and 40 years old with Graves' hyperthyroidism. Sequenced: blood.

CDR3 loop: CASGPQGGNEQYF. CDR3 nucleotide sequence: TGTGCCAGTGGCCCGCAGGGTGGCAACGAGCAGTACTTC. The chain couples TRBV6-1 to TRBJ2-7, with a tentative D call TRBD1 (5 bases). The V gene's germline CDR1 is MNHNS and CDR2 SASEGT. The CDR3 has 13 residues. The V end lost 9 bases, the J end lost 5 bases, and 17 bases lay between the germline ends.